The sequence of this T cell receptor (beta chain) was determined in a study of sequential checkpoint blockade in melanoma (dated by TCRdb to between 2017 and 2020). Study-level background: In a 1:1 randomization, patients received either first-line nivolumab then ipilimumab (arm A) or ipilimumab then nivolumab (arm B). Both trial sequences were followed by maintenance nivolumab. DNA from more than 75 melanoma tumor samples collected before treatment underwent TCRbeta immunosequencing. Roughly 20 patients had matched tumor biopsies taken before treatment and at week 13, after single-agent nivolumab (arm A) or ipilimumab (arm B). The same lesion was the source of about 86% of the matched pre- and post-treatment tumor biopsy pairs. Overall study outcomes, separate from this receptor: Validation of the response-prediction model combining TCR metrics and mutation burden is needed in larger, independent patient cohorts. In the nivolumab-first arm (arm A), an association was found between pretreatment tumor TIL clonality and response (P = .04). Small sample sizes and reduced statistical power limited the analyses of tumor T-cell fraction within each arm. Achieving clinical benefit was about 30 times more likely for patients whose tumor T-cell fraction and clonality increased by week 13. Tumor T-cell fraction and clonality were correlated with PD-L1 staining and CD8+ T-cell counts, but not with mutational load.

The CDR3, cysteine through phenylalanine, is 13 amino acids long. CDR3 DNA only is kept here, 39 bases in frame from base 1. Sequences MDHEN (CDR1) and SYDVKM (CDR2) are obtained from the germline V gene. The V and J ends are trimmed by 5 bases and 1 base, leaving 6 bases between them. Reading the label with the study, this specimen's treatment or condition is: randomized to nivolumab then ipilimumab (arm A) or the reverse (arm B). Prior DNA-damaging chemotherapy had not been received by any trial patient. Samples were obtained from patients with melanoma enrolled in CheckMate 064, a randomized, open-label phase II trial of sequential checkpoint blockade. Genomic DNA from formalin-fixed paraffin-embedded (FFPE) tissue samples served as the input for tumor TCR sequencing. This clone came up a few times. Its antigen specificity is not known. No quality values exist for individual bases; no much larger clone is one base distant.

The immunoSEQ Assay was used to immunosequence TCRbeta CDR3 regions from genomic DNA. Genomic DNA was amplified by bias-controlled multiplex PCR before high-throughput sequencing. As for the authors' bioinformatics: To quantify the absolute abundance of each unique TCRbeta CDR3 region, the sequences were collapsed and filtered. Clonality, defined as 1 minus Pielou's evenness, was calculated using only productive rearrangements. Tumor T-cell fraction was calculated by normalizing TCRbeta template counts to usable DNA, which was estimated from several housekeeping genes. Clones with significantly greater frequencies in on-treatment versus baseline samples were identified using a previously published method. TCRdb stores this immuneACCESS table with in-frame sequences only. Part of the clones is absent; in the studies checked, under half of the shortfall reflects unresolved V genes, and no reason is known for the rest. V and J calls and clone size follow that table, whereas D and trimming were derived from the DNA. The sample includes 13,000 or so clones, with 27% observed a single time. The ten top clones hold approximately 17% of the sample.

The TCR originated in a human donor with melanoma. The specimen comprised tumor tissue (inferred from file names), sampled from a patient given nivolumab and ipilimumab in sequence. This receptor chain uses TRBV28 and TRBJ1-3, and possibly TRBD1, on 6 matching bases. CDR3 region: CASSQGSGNTIYF. The DNA is as follows: TGTGCCAGCAGTCAGGGGTCTGGAAACACCATATATTTT.